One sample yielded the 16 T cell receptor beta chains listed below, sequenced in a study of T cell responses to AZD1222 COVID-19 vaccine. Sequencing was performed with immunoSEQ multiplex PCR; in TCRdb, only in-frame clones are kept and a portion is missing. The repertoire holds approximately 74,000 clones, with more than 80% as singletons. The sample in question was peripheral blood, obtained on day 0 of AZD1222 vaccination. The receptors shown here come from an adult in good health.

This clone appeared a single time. The CDR3 bases are TGTGCCAGCAGGACCGGACAGGTTGGGAATCAGCCCCAGCATTTT. It is translated as CASRTGQVGNQPQHF. The chain is built from TRBV6-5 and TRBJ1-5; 7 nucleotides agree with TRBD1. V was clipped by 6 bases and J by 4 bases; unmatched bases: 9. Germline-derived CDR1 and CDR2 are MNHEY and SVGAGI. CDR3 length: 15 residues.

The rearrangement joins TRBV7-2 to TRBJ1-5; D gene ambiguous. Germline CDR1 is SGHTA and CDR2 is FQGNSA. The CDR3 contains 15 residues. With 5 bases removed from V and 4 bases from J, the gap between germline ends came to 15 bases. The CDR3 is CASSPVGGRNQPQHF. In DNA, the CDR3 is TGTGCCAGCAGCCCCGTTGGAGGACGGAATCAGCCCCAGCATTTT.

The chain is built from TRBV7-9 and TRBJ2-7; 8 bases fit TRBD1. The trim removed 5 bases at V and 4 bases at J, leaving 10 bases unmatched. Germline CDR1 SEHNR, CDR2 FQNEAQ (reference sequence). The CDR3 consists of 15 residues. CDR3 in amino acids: CASSPGGTGGYEQYF. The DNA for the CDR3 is TGTGCCAGCAGCCCTGGAGGGACAGGCGGTTACGAGCAGTACTTC. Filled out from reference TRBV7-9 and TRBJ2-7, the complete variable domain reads DTGVSQNPRHKITKRGQNVTFRCDPISEHNRLYWYRQTLGQGPEFLTYFQNEAQLEKSRLLSDRFSAERPKGSFSTLEIQRTEQGDSAMYLCASSPGGTGGYEQYFGPGTRLTVT.

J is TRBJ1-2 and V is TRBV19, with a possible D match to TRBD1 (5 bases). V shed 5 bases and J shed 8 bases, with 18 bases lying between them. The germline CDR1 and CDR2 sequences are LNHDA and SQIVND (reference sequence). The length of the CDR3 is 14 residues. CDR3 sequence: CASSLDRVARGYTF. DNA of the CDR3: TGTGCCAGTAGTCTCGACAGAGTTGCAAGGGGCTACACCTTC.

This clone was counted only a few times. CDR3 amino acids: CASSQSGRGLILGGNTIYF. DNA of the CDR3: TGCGCCAGCAGTCAATCGGGGAGGGGCCTCATTCTTGGAGGAAACACCATATATTTT. The chain uses TRBV23-1 and TRBJ1-3, with a tentative D call TRBD1 (5 bases). TRBV23-1 qualifies as an ORF whose function is uncertain. Trimming pared 0 bases from V and 4 bases from J, leaving 22 bases between. This CDR3 is built from 19 residues.

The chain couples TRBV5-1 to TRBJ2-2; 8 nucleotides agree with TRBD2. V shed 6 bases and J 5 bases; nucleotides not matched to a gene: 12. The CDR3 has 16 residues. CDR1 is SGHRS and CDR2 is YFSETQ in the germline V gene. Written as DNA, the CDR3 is TGCGCCAGCATGCAGGGCCAAGCGGGGGTTACCGGGGAGCTGTTTTTT. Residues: CASMQGQAGVTGELFF.

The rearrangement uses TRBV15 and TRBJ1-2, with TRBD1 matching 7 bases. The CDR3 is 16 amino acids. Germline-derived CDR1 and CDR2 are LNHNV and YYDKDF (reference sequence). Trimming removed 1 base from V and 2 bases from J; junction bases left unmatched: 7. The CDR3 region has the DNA TGTGCCACCAGCAGAGGGTTACAGGGGATAAACTATGGCTACACCTTC. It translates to CATSRGLQGINYGYTF.

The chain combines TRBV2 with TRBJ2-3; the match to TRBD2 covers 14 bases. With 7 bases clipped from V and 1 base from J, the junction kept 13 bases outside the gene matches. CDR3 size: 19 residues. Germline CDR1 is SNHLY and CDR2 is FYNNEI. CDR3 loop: CASTQSGTSGRWGTDTQYF. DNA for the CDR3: TGTGCCAGCACTCAATCCGGGACTAGCGGGAGATGGGGCACAGATACGCAGTATTTT.

CDR3 residues: CASSQATQGAGYEQYF. The DNA of the CDR3 is TGTGCCAGCAGCCAGGCGACACAGGGGGCGGGCTACGAGCAGTACTTC. This chain connects TRBV4-2 to TRBJ2-7; TRBD1 aligns across 9 bases. With V trimmed by 3 bases and J by 3 bases, 9 bases remained unmatched. Germline loops: CDR1 LGHNA, CDR2 YNFKEQ. CDR3 length: 16 residues.

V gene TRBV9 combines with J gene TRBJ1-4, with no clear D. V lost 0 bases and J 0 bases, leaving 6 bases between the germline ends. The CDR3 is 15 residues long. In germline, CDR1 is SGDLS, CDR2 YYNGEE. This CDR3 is CASSVGTATNEKLFF. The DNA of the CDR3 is TGTGCCAGCAGCGTAGGAACAGCAACTAATGAAAAACTGTTTTTT.

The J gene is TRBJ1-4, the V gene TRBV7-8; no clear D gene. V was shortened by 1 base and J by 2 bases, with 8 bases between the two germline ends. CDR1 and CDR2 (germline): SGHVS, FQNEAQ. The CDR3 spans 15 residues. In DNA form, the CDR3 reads TGTGCCAGCAGCTTAGGGGTCCGGACTAATGAAAAACTGTTTTTT. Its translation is CASSLGVRTNEKLFF.

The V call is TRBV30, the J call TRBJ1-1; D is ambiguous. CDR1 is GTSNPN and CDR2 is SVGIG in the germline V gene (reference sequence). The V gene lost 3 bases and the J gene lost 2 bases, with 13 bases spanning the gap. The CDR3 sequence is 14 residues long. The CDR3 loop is CAWSPTATNTEAFF. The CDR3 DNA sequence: TGTGCCTGGAGCCCTACAGCAACCAACACTGAAGCTTTCTTT.

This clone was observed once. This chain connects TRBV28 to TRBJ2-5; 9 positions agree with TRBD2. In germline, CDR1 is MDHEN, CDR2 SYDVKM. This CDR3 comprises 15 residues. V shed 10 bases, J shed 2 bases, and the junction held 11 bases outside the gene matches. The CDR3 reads CATRRLAGLQETQYF. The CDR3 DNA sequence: TGTGCCACCCGCCGCCTAGCGGGGTTACAAGAGACCCAGTACTTC.

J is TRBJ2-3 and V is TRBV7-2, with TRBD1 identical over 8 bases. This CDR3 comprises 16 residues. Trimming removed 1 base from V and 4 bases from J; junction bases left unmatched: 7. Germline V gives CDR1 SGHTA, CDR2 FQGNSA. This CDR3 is CASSLVSGQGSDTQYF. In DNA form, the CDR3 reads TGTGCCAGCAGCTTAGTATCAGGACAGGGTTCAGATACGCAGTATTTT.

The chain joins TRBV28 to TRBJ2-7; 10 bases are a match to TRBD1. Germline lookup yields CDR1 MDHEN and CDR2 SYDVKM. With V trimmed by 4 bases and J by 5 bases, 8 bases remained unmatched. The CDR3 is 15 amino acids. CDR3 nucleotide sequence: TGTGCCAGCAGTTCCTTCCGGGACAGGGGAAACGAGCAGTACTTC. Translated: CASSSFRDRGNEQYF.

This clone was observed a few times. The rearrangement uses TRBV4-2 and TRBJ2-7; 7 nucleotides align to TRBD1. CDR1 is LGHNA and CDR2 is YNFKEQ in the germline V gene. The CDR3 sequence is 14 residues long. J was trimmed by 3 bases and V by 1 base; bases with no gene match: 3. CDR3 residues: CASSQGQGDYEQYF. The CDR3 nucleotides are TGTGCCAGCAGCCAAGGACAGGGCGACTACGAGCAGTACTTC.